One and the same sample provided the 29 T cell receptor beta chains below, sequenced in a study of OX40 agonist ivuxolimab in advanced cancers. The data were produced by immunoSEQ multiplex PCR, yet TCRdb's version contains in-frame clones alone and is incomplete. The repertoire consists of 35,000 to 50,000 clones, with 85% to 90% occurring once and the leading ten covering about 1%. Sequenced material: CD4+ or CD8+ T cells sorted from blood, taken in a trial of the OX40 agonist ivuxolimab. The receptors here all came from an adult with an advanced solid tumor such as melanoma, head and neck, liver or kidney cancer.

J is TRBJ2-1 and V is TRBV9, with a possible D match to TRBD2 (5 bases). The germline CDR1 and CDR2 sequences are SGDLS and YYNGEE. The V gene lost 0 bases and the J gene lost 9 bases, with 10 bases spanning the gap. The CDR3 contains 13 residues. In nucleotides, the CDR3 is TGTGCCAGCAGCGTAGAACTAGTGGGTGAGCAGTTCTTC. The encoded protein is CASSVELVGEQFF.

V usage is TRBV6-5 and J usage is TRBJ2-5; D gene ambiguous. CDR1 and CDR2 (germline): MNHEY, SVGAGI. The CDR3 covers 13 residues. The V and J ends lost 8 bases and 3 bases respectively, with 13 bases between them. Here the CDR3 reads CASSRTEEETQYF. DNA of the CDR3: TGTGCCAGCTCCCGGACCGAGGAAGAGACCCAGTACTTC.

The J gene is TRBJ1-1, the V gene TRBV5-1; D ambiguous. Per germline, CDR1 SGHRS and CDR2 YFSETQ. With 0 bases removed from V and 6 bases from J, the gap between germline ends came to 12 bases. This CDR3 region has 14 residues. The CDR3 DNA is TGCGCCAGCAGCTTGGCTTCGGGGATGTCTGAAGCTTTCTTT. The encoded protein is CASSLASGMSEAFF. Full variable domain (remainder filled in from reference TRBV5-1 and TRBJ1-1): KAGVTQTPRYLIKTRGQQVTLSCSPISGHRSVSWYQQTPGQGLQFLFEYFSETQRNKGNFPGRFSGRQFSNSRSEMNVSTLELGDSALYLCASSLASGMSEAFFGQGTRLTVV.

The gene calls are TRBV9 and TRBJ2-1, with 9 bases that match TRBD1. Losses at the gene ends were 4 bases for V and 3 bases for J; bases not matched to a gene: 5. There are 15 residues in the CDR3. Germline lookup yields CDR1 SGDLS and CDR2 YYNGEE. DNA for the CDR3: TGTGCCAGCAGCACAGGGACAGGGTTCTACAATGAGCAGTTCTTC. Translating it yields CASSTGTGFYNEQFF.

Only one count was recorded for this clone. Written as DNA, the CDR3 is TGTGCCTGGAGCCAAACACGGCGATTGCAAGAGACCCAGTACTTC. Translating gives CAWSQTRRLQETQYF. The rearrangement uses TRBV30 and TRBJ2-5; no definite D call. The CDR3 totals 15 residues. The germline V gene has CDR1 GTSNPN and CDR2 SVGIG (reference sequence). Trimming cost V 3 bases and J 2 bases, with 16 bases left between them.

This clone turned up a few times. DNA of the CDR3: TGTGCCAGCAGAACTAGCGGTCCCTACGAGCAGTACTTC. Encoded protein: CASRTSGPYEQYF. The rearrangement uses TRBV6-5 and TRBJ2-7; 8 nucleotides align to TRBD2. The germline CDR1 and CDR2 sequences are MNHEY and SVGAGI. Losses at the gene ends were 6 bases for V and 2 bases for J; bases not matched to a gene: 3. The CDR3 is made up of 13 amino acids.

CDR3 in DNA: TGTGCCAGTAGTAGAGGCGGCCGGGCGCATGGCTACACCTTC. It codes for CASSRGGRAHGYTF. The rearrangement joins TRBV19 to TRBJ1-2, with no clear D. The CDR3 contains 14 residues. Deletions cut 4 bases from V and 6 bases from J, with 15 bases between. Germline V gene lookup returns CDR1 LNHDA and CDR2 SQIVND (reference sequence).

The chain couples TRBV7-3 to TRBJ2-7; D might be TRBD1 (6 bases). There are 13 residues in the CDR3. The V gene lost 6 bases and the J gene lost 3 bases, with 12 bases spanning the gap. Germline V lookup: CDR1 SGHTA, CDR2 FQGTGA. The CDR3 DNA reads TGTGCCAGCAGTATGGGGGCGGGCTACGAGCAGTACTTC. Translating it yields CASSMGAGYEQYF.

The rearrangement uses TRBV27 and TRBJ1-4, with a weak D call TRBD1 (5 bases). The CDR3 consists of 18 residues. V gave up 0 bases and J gave up 3 bases, with 17 bases separating them. Germline CDR1 is MNHEY and CDR2 is SMNVEV (reference sequence). CDR3 nucleotide sequence: TGTGCCAGCAGTTTATCTCGGACACCATCAGAACCTAATGAAAAACTGTTTTTT. As protein: CASSLSRTPSEPNEKLFF. The full variable domain, completed using reference TRBV27 and TRBJ1-4, is EAQVTQNPRYLITVTGKKLTVTCSQNMNHEYMSWYRQDPGLGLRQIYYSMNVEVTDKGDVPEGYKVSRKEKRNFPLILESPSPNQTSLYFCASSLSRTPSEPNEKLFFGSGTQLSVL.

This clone is a singleton in its sample. The chain carries TRBV19 and TRBJ1-4; no firm D call. Germline assignment: CDR1 LNHDA and CDR2 SQIVND (reference sequence). Trimming took 7 bases from V and 5 from J, leaving 11 bases between them. The length of the CDR3 is 13 residues. CDR3 protein: CASTLRLNEKLFF. The CDR3 coding sequence is TGTGCCAGTACTCTCCGGCTAAATGAAAAACTGTTTTTT.

This chain links TRBV28 with TRBJ1-1; tentatively, D is TRBD1 (5 bases). Trimming shortened V by 1 base and J by 2 bases, and 11 bases separated the two germline ends. The CDR3 totals 15 residues. Germline V gene data show CDR1 as MDHEN and CDR2 as SYDVKM. The CDR3 region is CASSLLLGTNTEAFF. As DNA, the CDR3 is TGTGCCAGCAGTTTATTGTTAGGGACCAACACTGAAGCTTTCTTT.

In this sample, this clone turned up a few times. The chain employs TRBV5-1 and TRBJ2-5, with TRBD1 identical over 7 bases. The CDR3 contains 14 residues. Trimming cost V 4 bases and J 3 bases; bases outside gene matches: 6. CDR1 and CDR2 (germline): SGHRS, YFSETQ. CDR3 residues: CASSPGTAEETQYF. CDR3 bases: TGCGCCAGCAGCCCCGGGACAGCCGAAGAGACCCAGTACTTC.

The chain joins TRBV14 to TRBJ2-3, with TRBD2 matching 14 bases. Germline V gene sequence: CDR1 SGHDN, CDR2 FVKESK. The V gene end was trimmed by 1 base and the J gene end by 3 bases; junction bases not matched to a gene: 3. CDR3 length: 17 residues. In DNA, the CDR3 is TGTGCCAGCAGCCAAGGACTAGCGGGAGGGTGGACAGATACGCAGTATTTT. It specifies CASSQGLAGGWTDTQYF.

This rearrangement joins TRBV6-1 to TRBJ1-1; no clear D gene. This CDR3 has 15 amino acids. Germline V gives CDR1 MNHNS, CDR2 SASEGT. Trimming took off 2 bases at V and 0 bases at J, with 10 bases between the two ends. The CDR3 DNA reads as TGTGCCAGCAGTGAAAGCTCGATTGTGAACACTGAAGCTTTCTTT. Protein product: CASSESSIVNTEAFF.

The V and J genes are TRBV6-5 and TRBJ1-5, with a possible D match to TRBD1 (5 bases). Germline loops: CDR1 MNHEY, CDR2 SVGAGI. This CDR3 has 14 amino acids. The V and J ends lost 11 bases and 4 bases respectively, with 18 bases between them. DNA of the CDR3: TGTGCCGGACAATATGGACCTGGAAATCAGCCCCAGCATTTT. Translation gives CAGQYGPGNQPQHF.

This clone has only one observation. This sequence joins TRBV7-2 and TRBJ1-2, with 10 nucleotides matching TRBD1. The CDR3 totals 13 residues. Trimming took 10 bases from V and 2 from J; bases not matched to a gene: 4. Germline V gives CDR1 SGHTA, CDR2 FQGNSA. DNA for the CDR3: TGTGCCACCATGACAGGGGGCAACTATGGCTACACCTTC. Translation gives CATMTGGNYGYTF.

V and J are TRBV5-6 and TRBJ2-3; perhaps TRBD1 as D (6 bases). Trimming took 4 bases from V and 9 from J, leaving 9 bases between them. CDR1 is SGHDT, CDR2 YYEEEE, per germline. This CDR3 spans 11 amino acids. CDR3 residues: CASSQGTTQYF. CDR3 coding DNA: TGTGCCAGCAGCCAGGGGACAACGCAGTATTTT.

The CDR3: CASSPHFSGNEQFF. The CDR3 region has the DNA TGTGCCAGCAGTCCACATTTCTCCGGCAATGAGCAGTTCTTC. The rearrangement links TRBV6-6 to TRBJ2-1, with D hard to call. Germline CDR1 MNHNY, CDR2 SVGAGI (reference sequence). CDR3 length equals 14 residues. The germline V and J ends were trimmed by 5 bases and 6 bases, with 14 bases remaining between them.

The gene calls are TRBV30 and TRBJ2-1; TRBD1 matches 7 bases. Germline values: CDR1 GTSNPN, CDR2 SVGIG (reference sequence). Trimming took 3 bases from V and 16 from J; bases not matched to a gene: 9. The CDR3 consists of 11 residues. CDR3 loop: CAWRDRLMLFF. The DNA of the CDR3 is TGTGCCTGGAGGGACAGGTTAATGTTATTCTTC.

The chain has TRBV7-9 and TRBJ2-7, with TRBD2 matching over 11 bases. Trimming at V came to 1 base and at J to 8 bases, leaving 4 bases not matched to a gene. The V gene's germline CDR1 is SEHNR and CDR2 FQNEAQ (reference sequence). This CDR3 is 14 amino acids long. CDR3 sequence: CASSLVAGGPQQYF. CDR3 coding DNA: TGTGCCAGCAGCTTAGTAGCGGGAGGGCCCCAGCAGTACTTC. Full variable domain (remainder filled in from reference TRBV7-9 and TRBJ2-7): DTGVSQNPRHKITKRGQNVTFRCDPISEHNRLYWYRQTLGQGPEFLTYFQNEAQLEKSRLLSDRFSAERPKGSFSTLEIQRTEQGDSAMYLCASSLVAGGPQQYFGPGTRLTVT.

The chain links TRBV5-1 to TRBJ1-1; maybe TRBD1 (5 bases). V was clipped by 3 bases and J by 0 bases, with 9 bases between them. Per germline, CDR1 SGHRS and CDR2 YFSETQ. This CDR3 is 14 amino acids long. In nucleotides, the CDR3 is TGCGCCAGCAGCTACGGGGCCATGAACACTGAAGCTTTCTTT. Translation gives CASSYGAMNTEAFF.

The rearrangement uses TRBV12-5 and TRBJ1-1; TRBD1 agrees at 10 bases. The CDR3 covers 15 residues. Looked up from germline, CDR1 is LGHNT and CDR2 is FRNRAP. The V and J ends lost 6 bases and 5 bases, in that order; junction bases with no gene match: 9. The CDR3 region has the DNA TGTGCTAGTGGCACCGGGACAGGGGTACGGACTGAAGCTTTCTTT. It is translated as CASGTGTGVRTEAFF. Full variable domain (remainder filled in from reference TRBV12-5 and TRBJ1-1): DARVTQTPRHKVTEMGQEVTMRCQPILGHNTVFWYRQTMMQGLELLAYFRNRAPLDDSGMPKDRFSAEMPDATLATLKIQPSEPRDSAVYFCASGTGTGVRTEAFFGQGTRLTVV.

The sample holds one count of this clone. The chain is built from TRBV6-5 and TRBJ2-1; the match to TRBD1 covers 7 bases. This CDR3 has 15 amino acids. Germline V lookup: CDR1 MNHEY, CDR2 SVGAGI. V shed 6 bases and J 7 bases; nucleotides not matched to a gene: 12. The CDR3 loop reads CASSPLRGRWNEQFF. The CDR3 coding sequence is TGTGCCAGCAGCCCCTTAAGGGGGCGCTGGAATGAGCAGTTCTTC.

The chain combines TRBV7-9 with TRBJ1-2; D is undetermined. The V end was cut by 1 base, the J end by 3 bases, with 0 bases between. The CDR3 sequence is 11 residues long. CDR1 and CDR2 from the germline V gene are SEHNR and FQNEAQ (reference sequence). CDR3 in amino acids: CASSLDYGYTF. In nucleotides, the CDR3 is TGTGCCAGCAGCTTAGACTATGGCTACACCTTC.

This sequence joins TRBV5-6 and TRBJ2-2; possible D gene TRBD1, 5 bases. CDR3 length equals 15 residues. CDR1 SGHDT and CDR2 YYEEEE come from the germline V gene. Deletions cut 4 bases from V and 0 bases from J, with 10 bases between. The CDR3 nucleotides are TGTGCCAGCAGCGTGACCAGGGCGAACACCGGGGAGCTGTTTTTT. It specifies CASSVTRANTGELFF.

The chain uses TRBV9 and TRBJ2-7, with 8 bases that match TRBD2. The V and J ends lost 4 bases and 5 bases, in that order; junction bases with no gene match: 8. Germline lookup yields CDR1 SGDLS and CDR2 YYNGEE. CDR3 length: 14 amino acids. The CDR3 nucleotides are TGTGCCAGCAGCAGGACTAGCCTGTGGGACGAGCAGTACTTC. Protein product: CASSRTSLWDEQYF.

The chain recombines TRBV5-4 with TRBJ2-5, with 7 bases matching TRBD1. V lost 4 bases to trimming and J lost 5 bases; unmatched junction nucleotides: 11. This CDR3 region has 15 residues. The germline gives CDR1 SGHNT, CDR2 YYREEE (reference sequence). The CDR3 loop reads CASSTTGVVGETQYF. The CDR3 DNA sequence: TGTGCCAGCAGCACCACAGGGGTAGTGGGCGAGACCCAGTACTTC.

In nucleotides, the CDR3 is TGTGCCAGTAGTATCACCCCTAGCGGGAGGGTAGATACGCAGTATTTT. This codes for CASSITPSGRVDTQYF. The chain is built from TRBV19 and TRBJ2-3; 12 nucleotides match TRBD2. Germline CDR1 is LNHDA and CDR2 is SQIVND (reference sequence). The V segment lost 3 bases and the J segment 5 bases; nucleotides outside the gene matches: 6. CDR3 length equals 16 residues.

The gene calls are TRBV7-2 and TRBJ1-6; unclear D gene. Trimming shortened V by 3 bases and J by 9 bases, and 12 bases separated the two germline ends. There are 14 residues in the CDR3. Germline V CDR1 and CDR2: SGHTA, FQGNSA. CDR3 sequence (DNA): TGTGCCAGCAGCTTTGAGGGTTCTAGTTCACCCCTCCACTTT. It specifies CASSFEGSSSPLHF. Combining the CDR3 with reference TRBV7-2 and TRBJ1-6 gives the whole variable domain GAGVSQSPSNKVTEKGKDVELRCDPISGHTALYWYRQSLGQGLEFLIYFQGNSAPDKSGLPSDRFSAERTGGSVSTLTIQRTQQEDSAVYLCASSFEGSSSPLHFGNGTRLTVT.